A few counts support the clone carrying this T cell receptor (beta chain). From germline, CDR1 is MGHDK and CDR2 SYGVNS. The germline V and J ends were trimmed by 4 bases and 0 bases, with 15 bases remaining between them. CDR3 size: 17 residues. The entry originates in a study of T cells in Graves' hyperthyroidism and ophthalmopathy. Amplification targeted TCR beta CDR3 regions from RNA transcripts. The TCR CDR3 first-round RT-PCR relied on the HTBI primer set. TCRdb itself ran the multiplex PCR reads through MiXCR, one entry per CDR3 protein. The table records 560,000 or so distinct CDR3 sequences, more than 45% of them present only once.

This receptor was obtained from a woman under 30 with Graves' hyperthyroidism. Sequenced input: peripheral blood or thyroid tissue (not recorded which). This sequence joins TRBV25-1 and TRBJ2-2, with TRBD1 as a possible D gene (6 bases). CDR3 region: CASSGPDRTTNTGELFF. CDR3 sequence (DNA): TGTGCCAGCAGTGGCCCTGACAGGACGACGAACACCGGGGAGCTGTTTTTT. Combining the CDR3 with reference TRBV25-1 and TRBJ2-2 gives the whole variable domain EADIYQTPRYLVIGTGKKITLECSQTMGHDKMYWYQQDPGMELHLIHYSYGVNSTEKGDLSSESTVSRIRTEHFPLTLESARPSHTSQYLCASSGPDRTTNTGELFFGEGSRLTVL.